Listed below are T cell receptor beta chains from one sample, sequenced in a study of shared clonotypes between healthy human individuals. TCRdb's copy holds only in-frame clones and misses some; the assay was immunoSEQ multiplex PCR. The sample shows approximately 710,000 clones, about 90% of them seen only once. Sequences were obtained from memory CD8+ T cells from PBMCs. The receptor set was obtained from a man aged 18 to 30 in good health. Some clones in this sample may be carry-over from other donors' samples. CDR3s leave out the opening cysteine and the closing phenylalanine or tryptophan.

J gene: TRBJ2-7; V gene: TRBV15; CDR3 protein: ATSINRDRNYEQY
J gene: TRBJ2-1; V gene: TRBV2; CDR3 protein: ASTSGGGYNEQF
J gene: TRBJ2-1; V gene: TRBV9; CDR3 protein: ASSVVSSGMRNEQF
J gene: TRBJ2-7; V gene: TRBV19; CDR3 protein: ASSLETTYEQY
J gene: TRBJ1-2; V gene: TRBV4-3; CDR3 protein: ASSQDGGGFLGYT
J gene: TRBJ2-4; V gene: TRBV30; CDR3 protein: AWSVGTGRNIQY
J gene: TRBJ2-3; V gene: TRBV7-3; CDR3 protein: ASSGGTSGTDTQY
J gene: TRBJ2-7; V gene: TRBV4-3; CDR3 protein: ASSPWGSSYEQY
J gene: TRBJ2-1; V gene: TRBV7-9; CDR3 protein: ASSPDTSGGEQF
J gene: TRBJ2-4; V gene: TRBV30; CDR3 protein: AWSNRILGIAKNIQY
J gene: TRBJ2-1; V gene: TRBV14; CDR3 protein: ASSQDNPRQGSSYNEQF
J gene: TRBJ2-7; V gene: TRBV5-6; CDR3 protein: ASSLVAGEQNYEQY
J gene: TRBJ2-3; V gene: TRBV11-2; CDR3 protein: ASSSREGTDTQY
J gene: TRBJ1-6; V gene: TRBV4-3; CDR3 protein: ASSKDGRGVLVSPLH
J gene: TRBJ2-3; V gene: TRBV14; CDR3 protein: ASSQDSLWGDTQY
J gene: TRBJ2-4; V gene: TRBV4-1; CDR3 protein: ASSQGRAAGGKNIQY
J gene: TRBJ1-1; V gene: TRBV10-3; CDR3 protein: AISEPRGGDTEAF
J gene: TRBJ2-5; V gene: TRBV28; CDR3 protein: ASSPLTGGQETQY
J gene: TRBJ1-3; V gene: TRBV10-3; CDR3 protein: AISDWEGTGGVYGNTIY
J gene: TRBJ2-5; V gene: TRBV4-1; CDR3 protein: ASSPGQGQETQY
J gene: TRBJ1-3; V gene: TRBV5-6; CDR3 protein: ASSTRPSSGNTIY
J gene: TRBJ2-1; V gene: TRBV2; CDR3 protein: ASRGSGEFGAYNEQF
J gene: TRBJ2-7; V gene: TRBV7-8; CDR3 protein: ASNLPGQGVGEQY
J gene: TRBJ1-1; V gene: TRBV19; CDR3 protein: ASRTVRNTEAF
J gene: TRBJ2-2; V gene: TRBV9; CDR3 protein: ASSVGRLNTGELF
J gene: TRBJ2-5; V gene: TRBV7-8; CDR3 protein: ASSGPRYQETQY
J gene: TRBJ2-2; V gene: TRBV19; CDR3 protein: ASSIFDAGAPGELF
J gene: TRBJ2-7; V gene: TRBV4-2; CDR3 protein: ASSLGQGKAEQY
J gene: TRBJ2-7; V gene: TRBV5-5; CDR3 protein: ASSHTSAFEQY
J gene: TRBJ2-3; V gene: TRBV13; CDR3 protein: ASSLRLAGVNTQY
J gene: TRBJ2-5; V gene: TRBV27; CDR3 protein: ASRRGVEETQY
J gene: TRBJ1-3; V gene: TRBV6-5; CDR3 protein: ASSYYRGGNTIY
J gene: TRBJ1-2; V gene: TRBV6-1; CDR3 protein: ASSEDGGARDGYT
J gene: TRBJ2-7; V gene: TRBV5-1; CDR3 protein: ASSTPLAGNGEQY
J gene: TRBJ2-5; V gene: TRBV5-8; CDR3 protein: ASSWGTGDEYQETQY
J gene: TRBJ2-7; V gene: TRBV2; CDR3 protein: ASSEAGLAEGYEQY
J gene: TRBJ1-5; V gene: TRBV5-6; CDR3 protein: ASSFAGTGNQPQH
J gene: TRBJ1-4; V gene: TRBV6-1; CDR3 protein: ASKRVEKLF
J gene: TRBJ2-5; V gene: TRBV19; CDR3 protein: ASSIDPSGEETQY
J gene: TRBJ2-2; V gene: TRBV7-3; CDR3 protein: ASSHGRELF
J gene: TRBJ2-1; V gene: TRBV6-5; CDR3 protein: ASSPGRGANNEQF
J gene: TRBJ1-1; V gene: TRBV19; CDR3 protein: ASSPTVNTEAF
J gene: TRBJ2-1; V gene: TRBV6-6; CDR3 protein: ASSPGGEQF
J gene: TRBJ2-1; V gene: TRBV5-6; CDR3 protein: ASTLSSGRSYNEQF
J gene: TRBJ2-7; V gene: TRBV7-9; CDR3 protein: ASSLVWPGQDEQY
J gene: TRBJ2-1; V gene: TRBV5-8; CDR3 protein: ASSLANPSGSGFYEQF
J gene: TRBJ1-1; V gene: TRBV10-1; CDR3 protein: ASSEGTGIFPEAF
J gene: TRBJ2-4; V gene: TRBV7-8; CDR3 protein: ASSLVRGTLNIQY
J gene: TRBJ2-1; V gene: TRBV29-1; CDR3 protein: SAATTSGSYNEQF
J gene: TRBJ2-3; V gene: TRBV27; CDR3 protein: ASSTGTGDMITQY
J gene: -; V gene: TRBV11-2; CDR3 protein: ASSAAPSYEQY
J gene: TRBJ2-2; V gene: TRBV9; CDR3 protein: ASSVEGWEAGELF
J gene: TRBJ2-3; V gene: TRBV7-9; CDR3 protein: ASSHLAVSTDTQY
J gene: TRBJ2-2; V gene: TRBV4-3; CDR3 protein: ASSQDQRGLAGTGELF
J gene: TRBJ2-1; V gene: TRBV7-9; CDR3 protein: ASSPPSSSYNEQF
J gene: TRBJ1-2; V gene: TRBV5-8; CDR3 protein: ASSSVQGQAVYGYT
J gene: TRBJ1-4; V gene: TRBV7-9; CDR3 protein: ASSFSYGMGEKLF
J gene: TRBJ2-1; V gene: TRBV27; CDR3 protein: ASSSSLQYEQF